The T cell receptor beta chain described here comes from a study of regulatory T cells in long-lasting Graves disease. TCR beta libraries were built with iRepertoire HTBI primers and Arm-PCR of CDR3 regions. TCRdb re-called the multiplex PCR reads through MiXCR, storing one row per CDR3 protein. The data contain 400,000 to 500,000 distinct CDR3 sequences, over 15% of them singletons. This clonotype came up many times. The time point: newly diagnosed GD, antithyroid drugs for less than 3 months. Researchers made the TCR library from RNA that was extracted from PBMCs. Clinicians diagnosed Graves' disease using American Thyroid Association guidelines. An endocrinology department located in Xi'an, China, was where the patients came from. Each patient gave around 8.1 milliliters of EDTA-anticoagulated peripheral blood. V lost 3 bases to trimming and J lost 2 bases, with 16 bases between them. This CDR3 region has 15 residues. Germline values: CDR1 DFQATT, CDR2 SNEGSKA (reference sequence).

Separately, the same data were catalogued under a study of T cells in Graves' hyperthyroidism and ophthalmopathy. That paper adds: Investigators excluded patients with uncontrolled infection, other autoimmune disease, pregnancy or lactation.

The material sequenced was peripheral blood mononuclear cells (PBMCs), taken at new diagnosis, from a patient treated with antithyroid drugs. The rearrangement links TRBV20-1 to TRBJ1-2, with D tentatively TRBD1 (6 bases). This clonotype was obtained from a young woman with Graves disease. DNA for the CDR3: TGCAGTGCTAGTAATGTACAGGGAACAAACTATGGCTACACCTTC. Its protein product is CSASNVQGTNYGYTF.